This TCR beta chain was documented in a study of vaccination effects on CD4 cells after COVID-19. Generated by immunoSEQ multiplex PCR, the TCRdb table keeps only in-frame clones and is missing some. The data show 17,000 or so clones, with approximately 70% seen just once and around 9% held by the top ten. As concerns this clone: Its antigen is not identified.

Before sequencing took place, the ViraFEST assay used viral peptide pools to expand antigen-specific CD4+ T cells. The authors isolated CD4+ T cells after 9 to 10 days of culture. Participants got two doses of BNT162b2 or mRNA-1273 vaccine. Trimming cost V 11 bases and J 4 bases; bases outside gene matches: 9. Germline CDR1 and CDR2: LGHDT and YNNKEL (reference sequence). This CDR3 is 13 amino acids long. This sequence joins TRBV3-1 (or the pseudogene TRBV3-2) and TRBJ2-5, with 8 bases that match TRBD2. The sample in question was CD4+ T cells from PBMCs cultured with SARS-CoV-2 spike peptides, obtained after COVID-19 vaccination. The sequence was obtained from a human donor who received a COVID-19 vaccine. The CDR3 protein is CAVRGGSGETQYF. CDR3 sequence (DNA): TGTGCCGTCCGCGGGGGGTCGGGAGAGACCCAGTACTTC.